This is a list of T cell receptor beta chains from one sample in a study of shared clonotypes between healthy human individuals. Some clones are missing from TCRdb's copy, which holds only in-frame ones; the method was immunoSEQ multiplex PCR. In the table there are hundreds of thousands of clones, 92% of which are singletons. Sequences were obtained from naive CD8+ T cells sorted from blood. These receptors came from a man aged 30-40 years in good health. CDR3s include the opening cysteine and the closing phenylalanine or tryptophan. Each record gives: D gene, J gene, V gene, clone size, CDR3 DNA, CDR3 protein. The D gene is left open where the match is weak. Clone size, where shown, is once, few, many, or a class for clones that have expanded.

>-|TRBJ1-5|TRBV28|-
TGTGCCAGCAGCCAACGACAGAGTAATCAGCCCCAGCATTTT
CASSQRQSNQPQHF
>-|TRBJ2-1|TRBV29-1|-
TGCAGCGTTGAACTAGCGTCACCCAGGGGCTCCTACAATGAGCAGTTCTTC
CSVELASPRGSYNEQFF
>-|TRBJ2-1|TRBV7-9|-
TGTGCCAGCAGCTTAGCGGTGGTTGAGCAGTTCTTC
CASSLAVVEQFF
>-|TRBJ2-5|TRBV10-3|-
TGTGCCATCAGTGACACCACAGGGACGGAGACCCAGTACTTC
CAISDTTGTETQYF
>-|TRBJ2-7|TRBV6-5|-
TGTGCCAGCAGTTACGCAGGGGGGAACGAGCAGTACTTC
CASSYAGGNEQYF
>-|TRBJ2-2|TRBV19|-
TGTGCCAGTAGTAGCTCGACTAGTATGCCCGGGGAGCTGTTTTTT
CASSSSTSMPGELFF
>-|TRBJ2-1|TRBV7-9|once
TGTGCCAGCAGCCCTGGGGACTCCTACAATGAGCAGTTCTTC
CASSPGDSYNEQFF
>-|TRBJ2-3|TRBV7-8|once
TGTGCCAGCAGCTCCCCCGGGGCAAGCACAGATACGCAGTATTTT
CASSSPGASTDTQYF
>-|TRBJ1-2|TRBV7-9|-
TGTGCCAGCAGCTTAGTTGCAGCATTTGGAAGAGATAACTATGGCTACACCTTC
CASSLVAAFGRDNYGYTF
>-|TRBJ2-1|TRBV19|-
TGTGCCAGTAGTATACTCCCGGACGGCTCCTACAATGAGCAGTTCTTC
CASSILPDGSYNEQFF
>-|TRBJ2-5|TRBV2|-
TGTGCCAGCAGTGATACCACAGGGCGGCAAGAGACCCAGTACTTC
CASSDTTGRQETQYF
>-|TRBJ2-1|TRBV5-1|-
TGCGCCAGCAGCTTGCATTACGATGAGCAGTTCTTC
CASSLHYDEQFF
>-|TRBJ2-3|TRBV9|-
TGTGCCAGCAGCGCCACCCACGGGGAGAGCTACACAGATACGCAGTATTTT
CASSATHGESYTDTQYF
>-|TRBJ2-2|TRBV10-3|few
TGTGCCATCAGTGACGATACCGGGGAGCTGTTTTTT
CAISDDTGELFF
>TRBD1|TRBJ2-5|TRBV16|-
TGTGCCAGCAGCCAATCTCGTGGACAGGGTATGAAAGAGACCCAGTACTTC
CASSQSRGQGMKETQYF
>-|TRBJ1-2|TRBV6-9|-
TGTGCCAGCAGTTTTCAACAGGGCCTTGATGGCTACACCTTC
CASSFQQGLDGYTF
>-|TRBJ2-5|TRBV11-2|-
TGTGCCAGCAGCTTAGATTTCGGAGAGACCCAGTACTTC
CASSLDFGETQYF
>TRBD2|TRBJ2-2|TRBV5-4|-
TGTGCCAGCAGTAGCCGGGTCCGGACTAGCGGGGGTACCGGGGAGCTGTTTTTT
CASSSRVRTSGGTGELFF
>-|TRBJ2-3|TRBV7-9|-
TGTGCCAGCAGCCTGCTCAGGGCCAACACAGATACGCAGTATTTT
CASSLLRANTDTQYF
>-|TRBJ1-4|TRBV28|-
TGTGCCAGCAGTTTCGACAGAGAAAAACTGTTTTTT
CASSFDREKLFF